This T cell receptor (beta chain) was retrieved from a study of shared clonotypes between healthy human individuals. Naive CD8 cells, CD45RO-negative and positively selected for CCR7, excluded terminally differentiated effector memory CD45RA+ cells. About this clone: This same CDR3 is encoded by further DNA sequences in the sample.

Germline V gene lookup returns CDR1 SQVTM and CDR2 ANQGSEA. Between the trimmed V and J ends, which lost 7 bases and 7 bases, there was a span of 17 bases. CDR3 size: 13 residues. Sequencing was performed with immunoSEQ multiplex PCR; in TCRdb, only in-frame clones are kept and a portion is missing. The sample holds about 2.1 million clones, roughly 95% seen once. The V gene is TRBV29-1, the J gene TRBJ1-5, with D tentatively TRBD1 (5 bases). The sample was naive CD8+ T cells from PBMCs. This clonotype originated in a man aged 18 to 30 in good health. Some clones in this sample may be carry-over from other donors' samples. The CDR3 region has the DNA TGCAGCGCCAGAGCGGGGGAAGGGCAGCCCCAGCATTTT. It yields the protein CSARAGEGQPQHF.